Shown below are 25 T cell receptor beta chains from a single sample sequenced in a study of tumor and adjacent non-tumor tissue in lung cancer. The template was RNA from unsorted bulk tissue. This non-tumor lung sample came from over 3 cm beyond the tumor edge. TCRbeta libraries were built with three rounds of nested PCR, modified from ARM-PCR. TCRdb itself ran the multiplex PCR reads through MiXCR, one entry per CDR3 protein. The top ten hold roughly 19% of the sample, which has more than 85,000 distinct CDR3 sequences, over 55% seen once. What was sequenced was distant non-tumor lung tissue. These receptors were collected from a man aged 25 to 45 with non-small cell lung cancer.

With regard to this clonotype: One end of the junction does not line up with germline, which may come from a read error. The chain combines TRBV5-1 with TRBJ2-1; 7 bases map to TRBD2. Germline CDR1 SGHRS, CDR2 YFSETQ. This CDR3 comprises 14 residues. This CDR3 reads CASSLGGSHNVQFF. The CDR3 nucleotides are TGCGCCAGCAGTTTGGGGGGGTCCCACAATGTGCAGTTCTTC.

Comment on this clonotype: The CDR3 does not close with the conserved phenylalanine or tryptophan, likely indicating a read error. The rearrangement joins TRBV29-1 to TRBJ2-7; D remains unclear. The V end lost 6 bases, the J end lost 2 bases, and 11 bases lay between the germline ends. Germline loops: CDR1 SQVTM, CDR2 ANQGSEA. This CDR3 comprises 12 residues. In nucleotides, the CDR3 is TGCAGCGTAATGACTCCCGCCTACGAGCAGTACCTC. Its translation is CSVMTPAYEQYL.

Concerning this clonotype: A much larger clone differs by one base, so this may be a read error. The J gene is TRBJ1-5, the V gene TRBV12-3 or TRBV12-4; D unclear. This CDR3 is 14 amino acids long. The chain's CDR3 is CASSRRAVNPPQHF. As DNA, the CDR3 is TGTGCCAGCAGCCGGAGGGCAGTCAATCCGCCCCAGCATTTT.

This clonotype was seen repeatedly, ten times or more. The chain employs TRBV6-1 and TRBJ2-1; either TRBD1 or TRBD2 may fit D (5 bases each). Trimming cost V 1 base and J 4 bases, with 11 bases left between them. In germline, CDR1 is MNHNS, CDR2 SASEGT. The CDR3 spans 15 residues. CDR3 nucleotide sequence: TGTGCCAGCAGTGAAGAAGGATGGGGGTACAATGAGCAGTTCTTC. Translation: CASSEEGWGYNEQFF.

About this clonotype: Sequence at one end of the junction differs from germline and may be a read error. This chain links TRBV11-2 with TRBJ2-3; D remains unclear. In germline, CDR1 is SGHAT, CDR2 FQNNGV. The CDR3 length is 14 residues. CDR3 sequence (DNA): TGTGTCAGCAGCTCCACCGTTAGCACAGATACACAGTATTTT. Translated: CVSSSTVSTDTQYF.

The DNA of the CDR3 is TGTACCACCAGTTCGAGGACAGAAACTCTCCAAGAGACCCAGTACTTC. It is translated as CTTSSRTETLQETQYF. The chain couples TRBV11-3 to TRBJ2-5, with TRBD1 as a possible D gene (6 bases). CDR1 is SGHNT and CDR2 is YENEEA in the germline V gene. This CDR3 contains 16 residues.

A note on this clonotype: This CDR3 fails to terminate in the conserved phenylalanine or tryptophan, so it likely reflects a read error. This chain links TRBV20-1 with TRBJ1-4; D not resolved. CDR1 DFQATT and CDR2 SNEGSKA come from the germline V gene (reference sequence). CDR3 length: 12 residues. In nucleotides, the CDR3 is TGCAATGCTAGAGATGCGGGCACAAAACTGTTTTCT. Its translation is CNARDAGTKLFS.

This clonotype was counted a few times. A read error may explain this, as a much larger clone is one base away. The genes are TRBV6-1 and TRBJ1-5, with D perhaps assigned TRBD1 or TRBD2 (6 bases each). The J call is doubtful: the DNA matches TRBJ2-3 better. CDR3 length: 15 residues. CDR1 is MNHNS, CDR2 SASEGT, per germline. The CDR3 protein is CASTLKGGNNQPQYF. DNA for the CDR3: TGTGCCAGCACCCTCAAAGGGGGGAACAATCAGCCCCAGTATTTT.

In regard to this clonotype: Since the CDR3 does not end with the conserved phenylalanine or tryptophan, this likely comes from a read error. This chain links TRBV11-2 with TRBJ2-1; 8 bases map to TRBD2. CDR3 size: 17 residues. Trimming took 7 bases from V and 7 from J; bases not matched to a gene: 18. Germline CDR1 is SGHAT and CDR2 is FQNNGV. CDR3 loop: CASKALSLSSGTNEQFV. CDR3 nucleotides: TGTGCCAGCAAAGCCTTGAGTTTGAGTAGCGGGACTAATGAGCAGTTCGTC.

This clonotype was seen a single time. Because it lacks the conserved phenylalanine or tryptophan at the end, this CDR3 is likely a read error. V gene TRBV12-3 or TRBV12-4 combines with J gene TRBJ2-1; 12 bases agree with TRBD2. With 6 bases clipped from V and 9 bases from J, the junction kept 6 bases outside the gene matches. This CDR3 spans 14 amino acids. The CDR3 here is CASRSQTSGSEQFL. The DNA for the CDR3 is TGTGCCAGCAGATCTCAGACTAGCGGGAGTGAGCAGTTCCTC.

Regarding this clonotype: This sequence may be a read error, since a much larger clone differs from it by one base. The CDR3 carries no conserved terminal phenylalanine or tryptophan, so it likely arises from a read error. Written as DNA, the CDR3 is TGTGCCAGCAGTCTCACCCACTTGACCGGGGAGCTGTTTTCT. Residues: CASSLTHLTGELFS. The chain carries TRBV6-5 and TRBJ2-2; D gene unclear. With 5 bases removed from V and 5 bases from J, the gap between germline ends came to 12 bases. In germline, CDR1 is MNHEY, CDR2 SVGAGI. This CDR3 is 14 amino acids long.

This clonotype was detected once. Being one base from a much bigger clone, this may be a read error. This chain links TRBV24-1 with TRBJ2-3; tentatively, D is TRBD1 (6 bases). The CDR3 is 12 residues long. Between the trimmed V and J ends, which lost 4 bases and 10 bases, there was a span of 11 bases. Germline CDR1 and CDR2: KGHDR and SFDVKD. Written as DNA, the CDR3 is TGTGCCACCAGTGACAGACAGGCTGCGCAGTATTTT. This encodes CATSDRQAAQYF.

For this clonotype: The junction differs from germline at one of its ends, possibly a read error. The V and J genes are TRBV5-4 and TRBJ2-7; TRBD2 might be the D (5 bases). Germline loops: CDR1 SGHNT, CDR2 YYREEE (reference sequence). The CDR3 is 14 residues long. CDR3 loop: CASSLFQHGSEHYF. As DNA, the CDR3 is TGTGCCAGCAGCTTGTTTCAACATGGGAGCGAGCATTACTTC.

A word on this clonotype: A read error is likely, as this CDR3 ends without the conserved phenylalanine or tryptophan. The chain carries TRBV12-3 or TRBV12-4 and TRBJ1-1; the D is unclear. The CDR3 is made up of 13 amino acids. V lost 8 bases, J lost 5 bases, and 15 bases lay in between. In DNA, the CDR3 is TGTGCCAGCGACTCGGTTGGGAAGACTGAAGCTTTCTCT. Translating it yields CASDSVGKTEAFS.

Details on this clonotype: The junction departs from germline at one end; a sequencing error may be responsible. The gene calls are TRBV10-3 and TRBJ1-1, with a possible D match to TRBD1 (5 bases). CDR1 and CDR2 (germline): ENHRY, SYGVKD. This CDR3 region has 13 residues. The CDR3 nucleotides are TGTGCCATCAGTGGGGGGAGGAACACTGAAGCTGTCTTT. This sequence encodes CAISGGRNTEAVF.

In its sample, this clonotype was seen many times. The genes are TRBV20-1 and TRBJ2-5, with unresolved D. This CDR3 spans 13 amino acids. Trimming cost V 5 bases and J 5 bases, with 15 bases left between them. CDR1 DFQATT and CDR2 SNEGSKA come from the germline V gene (reference sequence). The CDR3 is CSADPPGLETQYF. The CDR3 DNA reads TGCAGTGCTGACCCCCCGGGCTTGGAGACCCAGTACTTC.

A note on this clonotype: A read error may account for a junction end that differs from germline. The chain carries TRBV12-3 or TRBV12-4 and TRBJ1-3; D ambiguous. The CDR3 is 13 amino acids. The CDR3 sequence is CASNLGQRNTIYF. DNA for the CDR3: TGTGCCAGCAATTTAGGGCAGCGAAACACCATATATTTT.

Note on this clonotype: A read error is possible here, since a much larger clone lies one base away. The rearrangement links TRBV4-1 to TRBJ1-1; the D is unclear. With 4 bases removed from V and 0 bases from J, the gap between germline ends came to 12 bases. The CDR3 consists of 15 residues. Germline V lookup: CDR1 MGHRA, CDR2 YSYEKL. The CDR3 spells CASSRESTMNTEAFF. CDR3 DNA sequence: TGCGCCAGCAGCCGAGAATCCACGATGAACACTGAAGCTTTCTTT.

Comments on this clonotype: This CDR3 fails to terminate in the conserved phenylalanine or tryptophan, so it likely reflects a read error. The chain is built from TRBV6-6 and TRBJ1-4; a possible D gene is TRBD1 (6 bases). Germline V gives CDR1 MNHNY, CDR2 SVGAGI (reference sequence). The CDR3 runs 14 residues. Trimming removed 6 bases at V and 6 bases at J, with 14 bases between. CDR3 DNA: TGTGCCAGCAGGGGACATGGAGGGGATGAAAAACTGTTTCTA. Encoded protein: CASRGHGGDEKLFL.

As for this clonotype: The junction departs from germline at one end; a sequencing error may be responsible. The chain joins TRBV6-5 to TRBJ1-2; unclear D gene. The germline V gene encodes CDR1 MNHEY and CDR2 SVGAGI. This CDR3 contains 11 residues. CDR3 coding DNA: TGTGCCAGCACCCGCGGCTATGGCTTCGCCTTC. It yields the protein CASTRGYGFAF.

The rearrangement uses TRBV20-1 and TRBJ2-1, with 12 nucleotides matching TRBD2. Germline V gene lookup returns CDR1 DFQATT and CDR2 SNEGSKA (reference sequence). The CDR3 totals 16 residues. CDR3 region: CSALDALTSGRGEQFF. CDR3 nucleotides: TGCAGCGCTTTAGATGCGCTGACTAGCGGGAGAGGAGAGCAGTTCTTC.

This clonotype was detected many times. The chain employs TRBV6-2 or TRBV6-3 and TRBJ2-7; 9 nucleotides align to TRBD2. CDR1 is MNHEY and CDR2 is SVGEGT in the germline V gene. Trimming removed 10 bases from V and 5 bases from J; junction bases left unmatched: 12. This CDR3 is 14 amino acids long. DNA for the CDR3: TGTGCCACCGAAATCAGCGGGAGGAAACACGAGCAGTACTTC. The encoded protein is CATEISGRKHEQYF.

This chain uses TRBV24-1 with TRBJ2-5, with D perhaps TRBD2 (5 bases). Germline CDR1 is KGHDR and CDR2 is SFDVKD. The CDR3 is 15 amino acids. Trimming left V 3 bases short and J 5 bases short, with 15 bases between. The CDR3 DNA is TGTGCCACCAGTGATCCCGCTCGGGGTCAGGAGACCCAGTACTTC. This gives the protein CATSDPARGQETQYF.

For this clonotype: This likely comes from a read error, as the CDR3 has no conserved phenylalanine or tryptophan at its end. The rearrangement joins TRBV20-1 to TRBJ2-3, with 7 bases fitting TRBD2. V was clipped by 7 bases and J by 5 bases; unmatched bases: 12. Per germline, CDR1 DFQATT and CDR2 SNEGSKA (reference sequence). The CDR3 contains 14 residues. The CDR3 DNA is TGCAGTGAGATAGGCGGACTAGTTCTAGATACGCAGTATTAT. Translated: CSEIGGLVLDTQYY.

The sample holds many counts of this clonotype. The chain is built from TRBV5-1 and TRBJ2-7, with TRBD1 as a possible D gene (5 bases). Germline V lookup: CDR1 SGHRS, CDR2 YFSETQ. V shed 2 bases and J shed 5 bases, with 8 bases lying between them. This CDR3 region has 12 residues. The CDR3 sequence: CASSFRGDEQYF. The CDR3 DNA reads as TGCGCCAGCAGCTTTAGGGGCGACGAGCAGTACTTC.